The sequence of this T cell receptor (beta chain) was determined in a study of cytomegalovirus exposure and HLA in healthy donors (dated 2017 in TCRdb). As for the study more broadly: An earlier analysis of more than 550 of the donors reported over 250 Gb of sequence data and 95 million to 120 million unique TCR beta sequences obtained from about 180 million T cells. About 300 gigabases of sequencing data and approximately 84 million unique TCR sequences were included in an early release covering under 650 HLA-typed donors. Of the 300 to 500 genotyped donors, 81% were placed in the genetic ancestry cluster associated with self-reported Caucasian donors. The study aimed to test whether signatures of past pathogen exposure could be identified by cataloging public T cell receptors. Using immunosequencing, the study profiled T cell repertoires from 550 to 750 subjects and related those repertoires to cytomegalovirus serostatus. A separate validation cohort of over 95 different subjects was used in addition to the approximately 670-subject first cohort. To predict cytomegalovirus infection status, the study brought together high-throughput TCR immunosequencing, statistical association of individual TCRs with disease status, and machine learning. A later analysis re-analyzed previously published TCR beta repertoires from 500 to 700 donors and added high-resolution HLA genotyping to study TCR occurrence patterns. Rather than using new phenotypic data, the later analysis identified candidate immune exposures from TCR beta sequences and from how often those sequences occurred across donors. An earlier analysis of 587 of the donors applied high-throughput TCR beta sequencing to assess whether each TCR beta V gene segment acted as functional or pseudogenic. Donor age, sex, ethnicity and CMV serostatus were collected together with the repertoire data. In a later genetic analysis, genome-wide SNP genotypes for about 60% of the 666 donors were used, and that subset was treated as a discovery cohort. Every discovery cohort repertoire had been produced on one sequencing platform. Both class I and class II loci were covered by HLA typing, at four-digit resolution. The number of donors typed differed by locus, with roughly 629-640 for A, B, C, DRB1 and DQB1, around 560 for DQA1, approximately 570 for DPA1, and some 470 for DPB1. Roughly 5 DR-DQ haplotypes were handled as single units for association and clustering because linkage in the cohort was strong. Among roughly 400 genotyped donors of the cohort, an average of roughly 230,000 unique TCR beta nucleotide sequences was sequenced per donor, of which 15% to 20% were non-productive.

The germline V gene (reference sequence) yields GTSNPN for CDR1 and SVGIG for CDR2. Spanning cysteine to phenylalanine, the CDR3 consists of 15 amino acids. The only DNA kept is the CDR3, 45 bases in frame from the first base. Germline trimming: 6 bases from V, 5 bases from J; junction bases outside gene matches: 10. The cohort consisted of some 670 healthy bone marrow donors. At the time of sampling, every cohort member was nominally healthy, though immune exposures that went unrecorded were likely present. The donor tested CMV seropositive, placing the donor among the 250 to 350 seropositive members of the cohort. A peripheral blood sample was provided by each donor, and peripheral blood mononuclear cells were used for TCR beta sequencing. Genomic DNA extraction from the blood cell samples was performed with the Qiagen DNeasy Blood Extraction Kit. Library preparation employed the immunoSEQ multiplex PCR assay. The multiplex PCR relied on a mix of 60 forward primers for TCR Vbeta segments and 13 reverse primers for TCR Jbeta segments. The CDR3 region of rearranged TCR beta genes was amplified from genomic DNA with a multiplex PCR assay. The amplified TCR beta libraries were sequenced on the Illumina HiSeq System as 87-base-pair reads. The paper's data handling went like this. A later analysis tallied roughly 76 million unique TCR beta chains across the roughly 610 repertoires, and some 12 million of those chains were shared by two or more donors. To remove PCR and sequencing errors, raw reads were error-corrected and collapsed into unique sequences using a nearest-neighbor algorithm that merged closely related sequences. CDR3 sequences were aligned to IMGT reference sequences to assign V, D and J gene segments. For a sequence to be retained, a match of at least six nucleotides to both a V gene segment and a J gene segment was required. A rearrangement counted as productive if the CDR3 had no stop codons and remained in frame with V and J, and every other rearrangement counted as non-productive. Following IMGT convention, CDR3 was defined as the stretch from the second conserved V-encoded cysteine up to the conserved J-encoded phenylalanine. In an earlier analysis of 587 of the donors, sequences lacking an unambiguous match to a single V gene segment were excluded. In an earlier analysis of almost 600 of the donors, a V segment was called functional when productive rearrangements were above 56.7%, and segregating when the standard deviation between donors exceeded 5%. A statistical classification framework was developed to diagnose cytomegalovirus status using the catalog of TCR beta chain sequences. In a later analysis, TCR nucleotide sequences were compared against IMGT/GENE-DB human TR gene sequences so that V and J genes could be assigned. A later analysis assigned CDR3 sequences and most-parsimonious VDJ recombination scenarios with the TCRdist pipeline. In a later analysis, each TCR beta chain was defined by its CDR3 amino acid sequence together with its V-gene family, and reads lacking a unique V-gene family were excluded. To address suspected cross-contamination and a sequencing artifact, a later analysis removed under 600 highly shared, low-generation-probability nucleotide sequences. For each public chain, a later analysis derived a clonal expansion index from normalized ranks of inferred template counts within each repertoire. Generation probabilities in a later analysis came from a VDJ recombination model fitted to out-of-frame rearrangements, and those results were checked against IGoR. In a later analysis, hypergeometric tests were used to score TCR-TCR, TCR-HLA and TCR-CMV co-occurrence, with a repertoire-size bias correction applied to TCR pairs. In a later analysis, false discovery rates were estimated by permuting HLA or CMV assignments 20 times. In a later analysis, co-occurring TCRs were grouped with DBSCAN, and TCRdist sequence similarity was added when clustering was performed within HLA-allele-positive subsets. Co-occurrence clustering excluded repertoires with fewer than 30,000 or more than 120,000 public chains, plus five with anomalous nucleotide sharing. TCRdb holds this immuneACCESS table with in-frame rearrangements only. Some clones are missing; in checked studies, unresolved V genes explain under half, and the rest has no known cause. V, J and clone size are those of that table, while D and trimming were read from the DNA. The sample data list 150,000 to 200,000 clones, and over 9.5% of these were observed just once. Jointly, the top ten make up 7.8% of the sample.

There are a few counts of this clone. Its antigen target is currently unknown. The input lacks base qualities; no much larger clone sits a single base away. What the work shows at the level of the full study, not this receptor alone: Correlated functional status among segregating V segments might reflect linkage disequilibrium, but an unknown experimental factor could not be ruled out. The only immune exposure information available for the cohort was CMV serostatus. In vitro tests confirmed that a few of the cytomegalovirus-associated TCR beta chains recognize cytomegalovirus antigens. Because HLA typing was missing for some donors at each locus, association tests included only the typed subset. The study listed around 160 TCR beta chains as associated with cytomegalovirus. The earlier analysis of about 600 of the donors excluded about 16 rarely observed V segments, including chromosome 9 orphons, because counts were too low. A later analysis found that TCR association rates varied across HLA loci, with DRB1 alleles showing the most associated TCRs and HLA-C alleles the fewest. In this cohort, only TCR beta chains were sequenced, and detectable features were limited by the absence of alpha or paired-chain data. According to the authors, the approach could potentially be generalized to other disease states and immunological phenotypes. A further reported finding was that TCR beta sequences accurately predicted the HLA-A and HLA-B alleles for most subjects in the first cohort. Some IMGT-functional V segments, including TRBV6-2 and TRBV6-3, could not be told apart with the 87-base-pair reads, so those segments were excluded. In both the original and validation cohorts, the classifier was reported to diagnose cytomegalovirus status with high specificity and sensitivity. Most CMV-associated TCR beta chains appeared to be HLA-restricted in a later analysis, and the HLA associations seemed to be driven largely by CMV exposure. When HLA alleles, especially DR and DQ, strongly co-occurred, attributing TCR associations to individual alleles was difficult. An association between a missense DCLRE1C variant and V-gene and J-gene trimming of TCR beta chains was found in a later genetic analysis and replicated in an independent cohort. The presence/absence analyses assumed that sequencing depth was roughly uniform across donors, and that assumption may not be true. According to a later analysis, parvovirus B19, influenza, CMV and Epstein-Barr virus appeared linked to several top co-occurrence clusters. Across donors, most TCR sequences were observed very rarely, whereas some public TCRs were present in many individuals. A cluster of highly shared sequence variants was judged likely to represent a technical artifact of the sequencing pipeline. A later analysis associated 15,000 to 20,000 TCR beta sequences with specific HLA alleles at a false discovery rate of 0.05. In an earlier analysis of about 550 of the donors, most TCR beta V segments were observed in productive rearrangements about 90% or about 30% of the time, broadly matching IMGT annotations. In a later analysis, HLA-associated TCR beta chains were found to be more clonally expanded and to have lower generation probabilities than equally common non-associated chains. According to a later genetic analysis, donors in an Asian-associated ancestry cluster had fewer N-insertions in productive TCRs than the approximately 650-donor mean.

The chain uses TRBV30 and TRBJ1-6; 7 junctional bases match TRBD1. The sequenced sample was PBMCs. This TCR derives from a man aged 45 to 65 in good health and CMV-seropositive. The nucleotides are TGTGCCTGCCGGATGCCGACAGGGAATAATTCACCCCTCCACTTT. Translated, it reads CACRMPTGNNSPLHF.